This TCR beta chain appears in the sequencing data of a study of blood T cell repertoires in COVID-19. Overall study context: The United States, Italy and Spain were the sources of the acute and convalescent COVID-19 samples.

For this clone: Sequence at one end of the junction differs from germline and may be a read error.

Donors were grouped by their self-reported clinical history. In the study's own analysis: Reference gene primer amplification gave nucleated cell count estimates. Assay: immunoSEQ multiplex PCR; the TCRdb copy retains only in-frame clones and omits some. V, J and clone size are taken as reported in that table, and D and trimming were inferred from the DNA itself. The data show around 370,000 clones, with 88% seen just once and around 1.2% held by the top ten. Germline V gene data show CDR1 as MNHEY and CDR2 as SMNVEV (reference sequence). The CDR3 sequence is 16 residues long. The sequenced material came from PBMCs or T cells enriched from blood (not recorded which). The receptor comes from a woman under 30 who had recovered from COVID-19. The rearrangement links TRBV27 to TRBJ2-3, with 12 bases lining up with TRBD1. The CDR3 loop is CASSSRDRGRTDTQYF. DNA of the CDR3: TGTGCCAGCAGTAGCCGGGACAGGGGGCGCACCGATACGCAGTATTTT.